This passage covers 16 T cell receptor beta chains from one sample sequenced in a study of cytomegalovirus exposure and HLA in healthy donors. The PCR employed 60 Vbeta primers together with 13 Jbeta primers. Measured with immunoSEQ multiplex PCR; TCRdb has only the in-frame clones, and not every one. The sample has around 60,000 clones, more than 70% seen once; the top ten hold roughly 50%. Material: PBMCs. These receptors were taken from a man over 45 in good health and CMV-seropositive.

The chain uses TRBV7-2 and TRBJ2-7, with D uncertain. The ends were cut back, 0 bases at V and 0 bases at J, with 3 bases in the middle. The CDR3 loop spans 13 amino acids. Germline CDR1 SGHTA, CDR2 FQGNSA. The CDR3 loop is CASSLAASYEQYF. CDR3 nucleotides: TGTGCCAGCAGCTTAGCGGCCTCCTACGAGCAGTACTTC.

The CDR3 reads CASSLGDSVYEQYF. In DNA, the CDR3 is TGCGCCAGCAGCTTGGGGGACAGTGTCTACGAGCAGTACTTC. The V gene is TRBV5-1, the J gene TRBJ2-5, with 7 bases aligning to TRBD1. The closer fit of TRBJ2-7 to the DNA end suggests the J call may be wrong. Per germline, CDR1 SGHRS and CDR2 YFSETQ. The CDR3 is 14 amino acids.

This clone is a singleton in its sample. The chain has TRBV7-2 and TRBJ2-7; 14 nucleotides match TRBD2. The CDR3 has 17 amino acids. Trimming took 3 bases from V and 6 from J; bases not matched to a gene: 10. Germline CDR1 and CDR2: SGHTA and FQGNSA. Here the CDR3 DNA reads TGTGCCAGCAGCTTCGACACGGGGACTAGCGGGAGAAGCGAGCAGTACTTC. Translation: CASSFDTGTSGRSEQYF.

V usage is TRBV11-2 and J usage is TRBJ2-5, with D possibly matching TRBD2 (7 bases). V lost 5 bases and J lost 1, with 20 bases in between. Looked up from germline, CDR1 is SGHAT and CDR2 is FQNNGV. CDR3 length equals 17 residues. The CDR3 sequence: CASSGLGRGRGQETQYF. In DNA, the CDR3 is TGTGCCAGCAGCGGTTTGGGAAGGGGGAGGGGCCAAGAGACCCAGTACTTC.

This clone was detected once. This chain uses TRBV29-1 with TRBJ1-2, with TRBD1 as a possible D gene (6 bases). This CDR3 region has 13 residues. Germline lookup yields CDR1 SQVTM and CDR2 ANQGSEA. Trimming shortened V by 1 base and J by 10 bases, and 16 bases separated the two germline ends. In nucleotides, the CDR3 is TGCAGCGTTGAAGGACAAGGGGGAGGGGACTACACCTTC. Its protein is CSVEGQGGGDYTF.

The V call is TRBV6-5, the J call TRBJ2-7, with 9 bases lining up with TRBD2. Germline CDR1 and CDR2: MNHEY and SVGAGI. The CDR3 covers 14 residues. Trimming at V came to 4 bases and at J to 6 bases, leaving 7 bases not matched to a gene. CDR3 protein: CASSLGLASGEQYF. DNA of the CDR3: TGTGCCAGCAGTTTAGGACTAGCGTCGGGCGAGCAGTACTTC.

This sequence joins TRBV18 and TRBJ2-6; D uncertain. V was shortened by 1 base and J by 2 bases, with 12 bases between the two germline ends. Per germline, CDR1 KGHSH and CDR2 LQKENI. This CDR3 is 17 amino acids long. The CDR3 is CASSPLDWSAGANVLTF. For the CDR3, the DNA is TGTGCCAGCTCACCACTGGATTGGAGTGCTGGGGCCAACGTCCTGACTTTC.

The chain couples TRBV9 to TRBJ2-6; weak D call: TRBD1 (7 bases). V was clipped by 3 bases and J by 1 base, with 11 bases between them. The CDR3 is 16 residues long. The germline CDR1 and CDR2 sequences are SGDLS and YYNGEE. This CDR3 is CASSEAGGSGANVLTF. The CDR3 region has the DNA TGTGCCAGCAGCGAGGCAGGGGGGTCTGGGGCCAACGTCCTGACTTTC.

This chain links TRBV5-6 with TRBJ1-1; 11 bases agree with TRBD1. The CDR3 has 15 amino acids. The V segment lost 1 base and the J segment 5 bases; nucleotides outside the gene matches: 4. CDR1 and CDR2 (germline): SGHDT, YYEEEE. The CDR3 is CASSLRTGGFTEAFF. CDR3 nucleotide sequence: TGTGCCAGCAGCTTGAGGACAGGGGGCTTTACTGAAGCTTTCTTT.

This chain connects TRBV7-9 to TRBJ2-1; tentative D call: TRBD1 (5 bases). Trimming cost V 1 base and J 7 bases, with 14 bases left between them. CDR3 length: 15 residues. CDR1 SEHNR and CDR2 FQNEAQ come from the germline V gene (reference sequence). The CDR3 DNA sequence: TGTGCCAGCAGCTTAGTCAGGGCAGGGATAAATGAGCAGTTCTTC. Its protein product is CASSLVRAGINEQFF.

V usage is TRBV28 and J usage is TRBJ2-3; 8 nucleotides agree with TRBD1. With 5 bases clipped from V and 0 bases from J, the junction kept 4 bases outside the gene matches. CDR3 length: 15 amino acids. Germline V CDR1 and CDR2: MDHEN, SYDVKM. CDR3 protein: CASSRGTGSTDTQYF. As DNA, the CDR3 is TGTGCCAGCAGTAGGGGGACAGGTAGCACAGATACGCAGTATTTT.

The rearrangement links TRBV6-5 to TRBJ2-7; D may be TRBD1 (5 bases). The CDR3 has 14 amino acids. V was pared by 0 bases and J by 2 bases, with 8 bases between. Looked up from germline, CDR1 is MNHEY and CDR2 is SVGAGI. This CDR3 is CASSYSGPPYEQYF. The CDR3 DNA is TGTGCCAGCAGTTACTCGGGGCCTCCCTACGAGCAGTACTTC.

The chain recombines TRBV15 with TRBJ1-3, with unresolved D. CDR1 is LNHNV, CDR2 YYDKDF, per germline (reference sequence). The CDR3 length is 13 residues. V lost 5 bases, J lost 3 bases, and 8 bases lay in between. The CDR3 region has the DNA TGTGCCACCAGCGAGGGATTTGGAAACACCATATATTTT. This codes for CATSEGFGNTIYF.

In this sample, this clone turned up a few times. The rearrangement joins TRBV7-6 to TRBJ2-1; 7 bases match TRBD1. Germline trimming cut 6 bases from V and 6 bases from J; bases unmatched to any gene: 11. Germline CDR1 is SGHVS and CDR2 is FNYEAQ. This CDR3 comprises 15 residues. CDR3 nucleotides: TGTGCCAGCAGGCGTACGACAGGGAAGGTCAATGAGCAGTTCTTC. Amino acids: CASRRTTGKVNEQFF.

This chain joins TRBV7-9 and TRBJ2-3, with 7 bases that match TRBD1. This CDR3 region has 15 residues. Germline V lookup: CDR1 SEHNR, CDR2 FQNEAQ (reference sequence). V trimming: 1 base; J trimming: 3 bases; junction bases outside the gene matches: 4. The CDR3: CASSLGGGATDTQYF. The CDR3 DNA reads TGTGCCAGCAGCTTAGGAGGGGGCGCGACAGATACGCAGTATTTT.

The CDR3 DNA follows: TGTGCCAGCAGTCCCGGGACAGGGAGGTTAGCGCTCTCCTACGAGCAGTACTTC. Its protein is CASSPGTGRLALSYEQYF. The rearrangement joins TRBV2 to TRBJ2-7, with 9 bases identical to TRBD1. The CDR3 sequence is 18 residues long. Per germline, CDR1 SNHLY and CDR2 FYNNEI. With V trimmed by 5 bases and J by 0 bases, 14 bases remained unmatched. The whole variable domain, filled in from reference TRBV2 and TRBJ2-7, reads EPEVTQTPSHQVTQMGQEVILRCVPISNHLYFYWYRQILGQKVEFLVSFYNNEISEKSEIFDDQFSVERPDGSNFTLKIRSTKLEDSAMYFCASSPGTGRLALSYEQYFGPGTRLTVT.